This T cell receptor beta chain comes out of a study of T cell repertoires in cytomegalovirus infection. Study-wide context: Both a matching HLA type and CMV infection were indicated by public TCR beta signatures.

This CDR3 is built from 13 residues. V dropped 8 bases and J dropped 5 bases, with 15 bases sitting between them. Turning to this clonotype: Its matching antigen is unknown.

TCRdb used MiXCR to reprocess the reads, holding one entry per CDR3 protein. The repertoire holds some 800,000 distinct CDR3 sequences, around a third seen once, with about an eighth in the top ten. This chain links TRBV12-3 or TRBV12-4 with TRBJ1-1, with D tentatively TRBD1 (6 bases). Sample: cultured CD8+ T cells from PBMCs, taken from culture after CMV antigen stimulation. This sequence was found in a human donor in good health (CMV status not recorded). Some clones in this sample may be carry-over from other donors' samples. The CDR3 loop reads CASATGASTEAFF. The CDR3 DNA reads as TGTGCCAGCGCGACGGGGGCGTCAACTGAAGCTTTCTTT.